These 17 T cell receptor beta chains originate from one sample sequenced in a study of blood T cell repertoires in COVID-19. Generated by immunoSEQ multiplex PCR, the TCRdb table keeps only in-frame clones and is missing some. Among under 300,000 clones listed, roughly 85% were seen once. Material for sequencing was peripheral blood. All receptors come from a man aged 60 to 75 who had recovered from COVID-19.

The rearrangement links TRBV4-1 to TRBJ1-5; D call uncertain. Per germline, CDR1 MGHRA and CDR2 YSYEKL. This CDR3 has 15 residues. Trimming removed 4 bases from V and 0 bases from J, with 10 bases in between. The CDR3 region has the DNA TGCGCCAGCAGCCGAGAACTTTATAGCAATCAGCCCCAGCATTTT. It yields the protein CASSRELYSNQPQHF.

V is TRBV11-2 and J is TRBJ2-1, with 13 bases matching TRBD2. The CDR3 spans 18 residues. Per germline, CDR1 SGHAT and CDR2 FQNNGV. J gave up 6 bases and V 6 bases, and 14 bases lay outside the gene matches. The CDR3 sequence is CASSPHLPGLAGSNEQFF. CDR3 in DNA: TGTGCCAGCAGTCCACACCTCCCGGGACTAGCGGGGTCCAATGAGCAGTTCTTC.

The V call is TRBV18, the J call TRBJ1-1, with a possible D match to TRBD1 (5 bases). This CDR3 spans 13 amino acids. Trimming removed 3 bases at V and 1 base at J, with 6 bases between. Germline V gene sequence: CDR1 KGHSH, CDR2 LQKENI. CDR3 DNA sequence: TGTGCCAGCTCACCTACAGGGAACACTGAAGCTTTCTTT. The encoded protein is CASSPTGNTEAFF. Based on the CDR3 plus reference TRBV18 and TRBJ1-1, the full variable domain is NAGVMQNPRHLVRRRGQEARLRCSPMKGHSHVYWYRQLPEEGLKFMVYLQKENIIDESGMPKERFSAEFPKEGPSILRIQQVVRGDSAAYFCASSPTGNTEAFFGQGTRLTVV.

The rearrangement links TRBV4-1 to TRBJ2-7; the match to TRBD2 covers 9 bases. The CDR3 has 15 amino acids. V gave up 2 bases and J gave up 3 bases; unmatched junction bases: 5. Germline CDR1 reads MGHRA; CDR2 reads YSYEKL. The CDR3 region has the DNA TGCGCCAGCAGCCAAAGACTAGCGGCAGGCTACGAGCAGTACTTC. It specifies CASSQRLAAGYEQYF.

V usage is TRBV12-3 or TRBV12-4 and J usage is TRBJ2-7, with D tentatively TRBD1 (6 bases). V was shortened by 5 bases and J by 3 bases, with 11 bases between the two germline ends. This CDR3 has 13 amino acids. In DNA form, the CDR3 reads TGTGCCAGCAGTCTGGACAGAAACTACGAGCAGTACTTC. Its translation is CASSLDRNYEQYF.

The chain uses TRBV2 and TRBJ1-5, with D maybe TRBD1 (6 bases). The CDR3 covers 13 residues. Per the germline V gene, CDR1 is SNHLY and CDR2 is FYNNEI. The V gene lost 6 bases and the J gene lost 3 bases, with 9 bases spanning the gap. The CDR3 reads CASRGQNNQPQHF. CDR3 coding DNA: TGTGCCAGCAGAGGACAGAACAATCAGCCCCAGCATTTT.

The chain joins TRBV10-2 to TRBJ2-2, with 8 bases aligning to TRBD2. Germline V gives CDR1 WSHSY, CDR2 SAAADI. V dropped 0 bases and J dropped 6; count of bases not matched to a gene: 15. This CDR3 is built from 19 residues. CDR3 sequence: CASSESAPFNGRAPGELFF. Here the CDR3 DNA reads TGCGCCAGCAGTGAGTCGGCCCCCTTTAACGGGAGGGCCCCCGGGGAGCTGTTTTTT.

The CDR3 loop reads CSGLVSYEQYF. The CDR3 DNA is TGCAGTGGACTAGTCTCCTACGAGCAGTACTTC. This rearrangement joins TRBV20-1 to TRBJ2-7; possibly TRBD2 for D (6 bases). Trimming removed 7 bases from V and 0 bases from J, with 7 bases in between. Germline V gene data show CDR1 as DFQATT and CDR2 as SNEGSKA (reference sequence). The CDR3 is made up of 11 amino acids.

V usage is TRBV6-5 and J usage is TRBJ1-1; D call uncertain. CDR3 length: 13 amino acids. Germline CDR1 and CDR2: MNHEY and SVGAGI. V lost 0 bases and J 6 bases, leaving 8 bases between the germline ends. CDR3: CASSYSTGAEAFF. CDR3 in DNA: TGTGCCAGCAGTTACTCGACGGGTGCTGAAGCTTTCTTT.

The gene calls are TRBV12-3 or TRBV12-4 and TRBJ2-2; D is uncertain. The CDR3 consists of 13 residues. V gave up 6 bases and J gave up 6 bases, with 11 bases separating them. The CDR3 DNA follows: TGTGCCAGCAGCCTCCTCGGAGCCGGGGAGCTGTTTTTT. Translating gives CASSLLGAGELFF.

This CDR3 reads CASRDRGSREQYF. The CDR3, as DNA: TGTGCCAGCCGGGACAGGGGTTCACGCGAGCAGTACTTC. The rearrangement links TRBV19 to TRBJ2-7; 10 bases map to TRBD1. Germline trimming cut 9 bases from V and 6 bases from J; bases unmatched to any gene: 8. The CDR3 spans 13 residues. The germline V gene has CDR1 LNHDA and CDR2 SQIVND (reference sequence).

The chain combines TRBV5-1 with TRBJ1-1; TRBD1 aligns across 7 bases. CDR1 is SGHRS and CDR2 is YFSETQ in the germline V gene. This CDR3 is built from 14 residues. V shed 4 bases, J shed 0 bases, and the junction held 3 bases outside the gene matches. For the CDR3, the DNA is TGCGCCAGCAGCAACAGGGGAATGAACACTGAAGCTTTCTTT. Protein: CASSNRGMNTEAFF. Looking up the rest from reference TRBV5-1 and TRBJ1-1 gives the full variable domain: KAGVTQTPRYLIKTRGQQVTLSCSPISGHRSVSWYQQTPGQGLQFLFEYFSETQRNKGNFPGRFSGRQFSNSRSEMNVSTLELGDSALYLCASSNRGMNTEAFFGQGTRLTVV.

The chain is built from TRBV6-5 and TRBJ1-1; 7 bases align to TRBD1. Germline trimming cut 6 bases from V and 8 bases from J; bases unmatched to any gene: 6. CDR3 length: 12 amino acids. Germline lookup yields CDR1 MNHEY and CDR2 SVGAGI. Here the CDR3 reads CASRRWDREAFF. CDR3 nucleotides: TGTGCCAGCAGAAGGTGGGACAGAGAAGCTTTCTTT.

This chain links TRBV13 with TRBJ2-3; D unresolved. Germline CDR1 reads PRHDT; CDR2 reads FYEKMQ (reference sequence). This CDR3 has 14 residues. Trimming pared 2 bases from V and 4 bases from J, leaving 10 bases between. The CDR3 protein is CASSLPELSDTQYF. The CDR3 DNA reads as TGTGCCAGCAGCTTACCGGAGTTATCAGATACGCAGTATTTT.

This clone was seen once. The V call is TRBV7-2, the J call TRBJ2-1; D might be TRBD2 (6 bases). Trimming shortened V by 5 bases and J by 6 bases, and 17 bases separated the two germline ends. Germline V gene data show CDR1 as SGHTA and CDR2 as FQGNSA. CDR3 length: 15 amino acids. The CDR3 bases are TGTGCCAGCAGCCCGCCGGGACTCCGGGGCAATGAGCAGTTCTTC. Translated, it gives CASSPPGLRGNEQFF.

This clone has only a few counts. The chain carries TRBV30 and TRBJ1-6, with a weak D call TRBD1 (5 bases). The CDR3 totals 14 residues. Germline V CDR1 and CDR2: GTSNPN, SVGIG (reference sequence). Trimming took 2 bases from V and 9 from J, leaving 14 bases between them. This chain's CDR3 is CAWSPGHDSSPLHF. Written as DNA, the CDR3 is TGTGCCTGGAGTCCTGGACACGACTCTTCACCCCTCCACTTT.

This chain joins TRBV7-5 and TRBJ2-3; the DNA was not compared with TRBD2, the D call given in the table. TRBV7-5 is given as a pseudogene. CDR3 size: 13 residues. In DNA form, the CDR3 reads TGTGCCAGAAGCTTCCGGAGCACAGATACGCAGTATTTT. It translates to CARSFRSTDTQYF.